A single sample is the source of the 15 T cell receptor beta chains below, sequenced in a study of patients and donors after allogeneic stem cell transplantation. One entry per CDR3 protein, called by TCRdb with MiXCR from the RT-PCR reads. The sample lists 20,000 or so distinct CDR3 sequences, under 55% occurring once. Sequenced material: blood, either unsorted or a sorted T cell fraction (not recorded which). These receptors all come from a human donor who was either an allogeneic HSCT recipient or a stem cell or donor lymphocyte infusion donor (not recorded which). It is not recorded whose cells these are; they may come from a transplant donor.

V is TRBV7-7 and J is TRBJ2-2, with D perhaps TRBD1 (6 bases). Germline values: CDR1 SSHAT, CDR2 FNYEAQ (reference sequence). V was trimmed by 5 bases and J by 4 bases, leaving 8 bases between them. The CDR3 totals 13 residues. CDR3 sequence reads: CASSPGVTGELFF. DNA of the CDR3: TGTGCCAGCAGCCCAGGGGTCACCGGGGAGCTGTTTTTT. The whole variable domain, remainder taken from reference TRBV7-7 and TRBJ2-2, is GAGVSQSPRYKVTKRGQDVTLRCDPISSHATLYWYQQALGQGPEFLTYFNYEAQPDKSGLPSDRFSAERPEGSISTLTIQRTEQRDSAMYRCASSPGVTGELFFGEGSRLTVL.

In nucleotides, the CDR3 is TGTGCCAGCAGTTACACTGGACTAGCGGAAGATCCCTACAATGAGCAGTTCTTC. It is translated as CASSYTGLAEDPYNEQFF. The chain carries TRBV6-5 and TRBJ2-1; 10 nucleotides line up with TRBD2. V trimming: 2 bases; J trimming: 2 bases; junction bases outside the gene matches: 9. There are 18 residues in the CDR3. Germline values: CDR1 MNHEY, CDR2 SVGAGI.

In nucleotides, the CDR3 is TGTGCCAGCAGCTTCCAGGGGAACTATGGCTACACCTTC. Translating it yields CASSFQGNYGYTF. The chain joins TRBV7-6 to TRBJ1-2; a weak D match, TRBD1 (6 bases). In germline, CDR1 is SGHVS, CDR2 FNYEAQ. The CDR3 extends over 13 amino acids. V was shortened by 3 bases and J by 2 bases, with 7 bases between the two germline ends.

This clonotype turned up a few times. Written as DNA, the CDR3 is TGCGCCAGCTATTACCCAAACACCATATATTTT. Protein product: CASYYPNTIYF. V and J are TRBV5-1 and TRBJ1-3; D call uncertain. This CDR3 comprises 11 residues. Trimming removed 7 bases from V and 6 bases from J, with 8 bases in between. Germline values: CDR1 SGHRS, CDR2 YFSETQ. Drawing the rest from reference TRBV5-1 and TRBJ1-3, the complete variable domain is KAGVTQTPRYLIKTRGQQVTLSCSPISGHRSVSWYQQTPGQGLQFLFEYFSETQRNKGNFPGRFSGRQFSNSRSEMNVSTLELGDSALYLCASYYPNTIYFGEGSWLTVV.

The chain joins TRBV29-1 to TRBJ2-7; TRBD1 matches at 7 bases. Looked up from germline, CDR1 is SQVTM and CDR2 is ANQGSEA. This CDR3 contains 15 residues. V was pared by 3 bases and J by 2 bases, with 10 bases of the junction left unmatched. CDR3 region: CSVEVGDRATYEQYF. DNA of the CDR3: TGCAGCGTTGAGGTGGGCGACAGGGCCACCTACGAGCAGTACTTC.

The chain uses TRBV7-9 and TRBJ1-2; a possible D gene is TRBD1 (5 bases). The CDR3 length is 16 residues. The V gene's germline CDR1 is SEHNR and CDR2 FQNEAQ (reference sequence). The V end was cut by 5 bases, the J end by 0 bases, with 16 bases between. The CDR3: CASSIGTLWANYGYTF. For the CDR3, the DNA is TGTGCCAGCAGCATCGGGACCCTCTGGGCTAACTATGGCTACACCTTC.

V and J are TRBV25-1 and TRBJ1-2; a weak D match, TRBD1 (6 bases). From germline, CDR1 is MGHDK and CDR2 SYGVNS. Between the trimmed V and J ends, which lost 2 bases and 0 bases, there was a span of 16 bases. The CDR3 totals 17 residues. CDR3 region: CASSELGTGLSNYGYTF. As DNA, the CDR3 is TGTGCCAGCAGTGAACTGGGTACAGGGTTGTCTAACTATGGCTACACCTTC.

The J gene is TRBJ1-5, the V gene TRBV20-1; D unclear. The V end was cut by 3 bases, the J end by 2 bases, with 14 bases between. The length of the CDR3 is 15 residues. Germline V gene sequence: CDR1 DFQATT, CDR2 SNEGSKA (reference sequence). The CDR3 region is CSASPGPSGNQPQHF. The DNA for the CDR3 is TGCAGTGCTAGTCCAGGACCGTCTGGCAATCAGCCCCAGCATTTT.

In this sample, this clonotype turned up a few times. The chain combines TRBV10-3 with TRBJ1-5; perhaps TRBD1 as D (5 bases). Germline loops: CDR1 ENHRY, CDR2 SYGVKD. V gave up 0 bases and J gave up 3 bases, with 12 bases separating them. This CDR3 comprises 16 residues. The CDR3 loop is CAISESHGGTNQPQHF. CDR3 in DNA: TGTGCCATCAGTGAGTCCCACGGGGGGACCAATCAGCCCCAGCATTTT.

The rearrangement uses TRBV5-6 and TRBJ2-7; D unresolved. CDR1 and CDR2 from the germline V gene are SGHDT and YYEEEE. V lost 0 bases, J lost 6 bases, and 10 bases lay in between. This CDR3 contains 13 residues. The CDR3 nucleotides read TGTGCCAGCAGCTTGGCCGTAGGCCTCGAGCAGTACTTC. Residues: CASSLAVGLEQYF.

Only a few counts were recorded for this clonotype. The CDR3 sequence is CASSIGTGGSNQPQHF. As DNA, the CDR3 is TGTGCCAGCAGCATTGGGACAGGGGGTAGCAATCAGCCCCAGCATTTT. The V gene is TRBV9, the J gene TRBJ1-5; TRBD1 matches 11 bases. Germline CDR1 reads SGDLS; CDR2 reads YYNGEE. The ends lost 4 bases at V and 0 bases at J; junction bases unmatched: 3. The length of the CDR3 is 16 residues.

The rearrangement joins TRBV27 to TRBJ1-6; 7 nucleotides line up with TRBD1. This CDR3 region has 16 residues. CDR1 MNHEY and CDR2 SMNVEV come from the germline V gene (reference sequence). V was clipped by 6 bases and J by 3 bases; unmatched bases: 8. CDR3 nucleotides: TGTGCCAGCAGGGGGGACAGCATACTCTATAATTCACCCCTCCACTTT. It encodes CASRGDSILYNSPLHF.

The rearrangement links TRBV5-1 to TRBJ1-1; D is possibly TRBD1 (5 bases). The V end lost 3 bases, the J end lost 2 bases, and 11 bases lay between the germline ends. The CDR3 loop spans 14 amino acids. Germline V CDR1 and CDR2: SGHRS, YFSETQ. As DNA, the CDR3 is TGCGCCAGCAGCTCGGGGACGGGAAACACTGAAGCTTTCTTT. Translating it yields CASSSGTGNTEAFF.

This chain uses TRBV18 with TRBJ2-3; 12 nucleotides agree with TRBD1. After removal of 2 bases from V and 7 bases from J, the junction contained 7 bases not matched to a gene. The CDR3 runs to 16 residues. Germline V gene sequence: CDR1 KGHSH, CDR2 LQKENI. The CDR3 DNA follows: TGTGCCAGCTCACCAATGAAGGGACAGGGGGCAAATACGCAGTATTTT. Its protein product is CASSPMKGQGANTQYF.

This clonotype was counted only a few times. The rearrangement links TRBV29-1 to TRBJ1-1, with 8 nucleotides matching TRBD1. V trimming: 3 bases; J trimming: 6 bases; junction bases outside the gene matches: 6. The CDR3 consists of 13 residues. Germline loops: CDR1 SQVTM, CDR2 ANQGSEA. In nucleotides, the CDR3 is TGCAGCGTTGAGCCAGGGGGCCACGCTGAAGCTTTCTTT. Amino acids: CSVEPGGHAEAFF.